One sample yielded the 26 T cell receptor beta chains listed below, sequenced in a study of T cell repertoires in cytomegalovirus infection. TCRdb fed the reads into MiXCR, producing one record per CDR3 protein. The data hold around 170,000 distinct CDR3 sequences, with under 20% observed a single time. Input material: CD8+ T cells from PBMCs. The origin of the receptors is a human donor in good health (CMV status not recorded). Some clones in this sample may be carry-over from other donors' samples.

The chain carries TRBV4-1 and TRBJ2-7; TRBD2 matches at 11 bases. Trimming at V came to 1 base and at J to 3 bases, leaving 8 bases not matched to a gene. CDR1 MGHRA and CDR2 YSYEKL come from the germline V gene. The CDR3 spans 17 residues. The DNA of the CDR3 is TGCGCCAGCAGCCAAGGGGGCCCGACTAGCGGGATCTACGAGCAGTACTTC. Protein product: CASSQGGPTSGIYEQYF.

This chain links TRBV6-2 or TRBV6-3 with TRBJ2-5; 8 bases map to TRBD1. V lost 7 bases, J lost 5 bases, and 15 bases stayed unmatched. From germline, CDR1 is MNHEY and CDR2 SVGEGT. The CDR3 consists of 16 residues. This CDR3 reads CASNYMTGVNVETQYF. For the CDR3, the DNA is TGTGCCAGCAACTACATGACAGGGGTGAATGTGGAGACCCAGTACTTC.

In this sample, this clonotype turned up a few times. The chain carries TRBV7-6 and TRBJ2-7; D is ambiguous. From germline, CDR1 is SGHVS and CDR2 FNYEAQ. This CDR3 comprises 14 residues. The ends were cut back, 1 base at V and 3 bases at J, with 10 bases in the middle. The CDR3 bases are TGTGCCAGCAGCTTAGGGGTCCAGAACTACGAGCAGTACTTC. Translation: CASSLGVQNYEQYF.

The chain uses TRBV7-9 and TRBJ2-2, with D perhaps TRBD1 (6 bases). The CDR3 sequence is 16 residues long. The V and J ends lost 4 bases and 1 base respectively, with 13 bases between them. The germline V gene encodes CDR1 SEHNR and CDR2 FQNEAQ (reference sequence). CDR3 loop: CASSSPGHRNTGELFF. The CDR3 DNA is TGTGCCAGCAGCTCGCCGGGACATCGGAACACCGGGGAGCTGTTTTTT.

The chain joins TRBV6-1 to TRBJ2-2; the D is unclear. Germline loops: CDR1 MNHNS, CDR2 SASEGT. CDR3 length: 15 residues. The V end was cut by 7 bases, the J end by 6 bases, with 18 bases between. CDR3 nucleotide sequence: TGTGCCAGCAATTCACGGACCCCCAGCTCCGGGGAGCTGTTTTTT. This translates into CASNSRTPSSGELFF.

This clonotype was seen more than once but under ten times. As DNA, the CDR3 is TGTGCCAGCAGCTTGGGTGCGAGGACAGTCACCGGGGAGCTGTTTTTT. As protein: CASSLGARTVTGELFF. The chain couples TRBV5-6 to TRBJ2-2; perhaps TRBD1 as D (6 bases). V shed 0 bases and J shed 4 bases, with 13 bases lying between them. Germline V CDR1 and CDR2: SGHDT, YYEEEE. There are 16 residues in the CDR3.

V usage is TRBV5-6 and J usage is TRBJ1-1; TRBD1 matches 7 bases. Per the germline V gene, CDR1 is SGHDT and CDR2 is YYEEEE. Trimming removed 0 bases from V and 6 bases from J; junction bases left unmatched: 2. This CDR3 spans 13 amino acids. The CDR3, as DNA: TGTGCCAGCAGCTTGGAGGGGGCCCCTGAAGCTTTCTTT. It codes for CASSLEGAPEAFF.

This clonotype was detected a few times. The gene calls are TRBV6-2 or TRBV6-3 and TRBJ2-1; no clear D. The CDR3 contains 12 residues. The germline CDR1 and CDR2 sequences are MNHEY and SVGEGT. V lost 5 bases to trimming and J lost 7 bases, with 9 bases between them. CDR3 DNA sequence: TGTGCCAGCAGTAGACTGGTGAATGAGCAGTTCTTC. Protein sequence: CASSRLVNEQFF.

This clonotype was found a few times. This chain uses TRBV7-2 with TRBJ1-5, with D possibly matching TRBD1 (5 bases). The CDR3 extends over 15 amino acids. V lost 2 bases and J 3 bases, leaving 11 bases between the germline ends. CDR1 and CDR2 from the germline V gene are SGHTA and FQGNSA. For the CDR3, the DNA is TGTGCCAGCAGCTTATCCGAGGGGTACAATCAGCCCCAGCATTTT. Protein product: CASSLSEGYNQPQHF.

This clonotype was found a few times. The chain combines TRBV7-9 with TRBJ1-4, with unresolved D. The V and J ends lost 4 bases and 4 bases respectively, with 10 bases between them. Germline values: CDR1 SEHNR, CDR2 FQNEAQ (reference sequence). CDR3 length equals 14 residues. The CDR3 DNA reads TGTGCCAGCAGCTCTCCAGTGGGTAATGAAAAACTGTTTTTT. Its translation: CASSSPVGNEKLFF. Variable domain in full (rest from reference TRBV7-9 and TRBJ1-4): DTGVSQNPRHKITKRGQNVTFRCDPISEHNRLYWYRQTLGQGPEFLTYFQNEAQLEKSRLLSDRFSAERPKGSFSTLEIQRTEQGDSAMYLCASSSPVGNEKLFFGSGTQLSVL.

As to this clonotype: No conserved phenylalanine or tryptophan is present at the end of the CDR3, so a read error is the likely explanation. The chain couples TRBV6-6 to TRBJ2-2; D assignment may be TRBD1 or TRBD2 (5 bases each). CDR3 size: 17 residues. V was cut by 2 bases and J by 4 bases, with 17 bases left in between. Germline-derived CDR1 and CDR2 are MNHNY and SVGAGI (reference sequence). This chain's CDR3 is CASSYRGWQGATGELFL. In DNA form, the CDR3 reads TGTGCCAGCAGTTACCGCGGGTGGCAGGGAGCCACCGGGGAGCTGTTTCTT.

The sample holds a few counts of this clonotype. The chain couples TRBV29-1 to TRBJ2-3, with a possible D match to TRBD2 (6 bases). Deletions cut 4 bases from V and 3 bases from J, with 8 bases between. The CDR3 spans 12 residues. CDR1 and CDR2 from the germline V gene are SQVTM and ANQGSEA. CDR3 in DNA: TGCAGCGTTGTGCGGGGTACAGATACGCAGTATTTT. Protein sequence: CSVVRGTDTQYF.

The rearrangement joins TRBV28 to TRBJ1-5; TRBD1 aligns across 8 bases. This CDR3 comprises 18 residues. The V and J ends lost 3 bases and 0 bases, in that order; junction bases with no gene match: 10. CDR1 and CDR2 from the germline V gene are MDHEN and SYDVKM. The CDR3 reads CASSFSRQGLHSNQPQHF. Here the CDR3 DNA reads TGTGCCAGCAGTTTCTCCCGACAGGGGCTACATAGCAATCAGCCCCAGCATTTT.

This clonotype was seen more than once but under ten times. Here the CDR3 DNA reads TGTGCCAGCAGCTTAAGGCCCGGGACCAACCCCAATGAGCAGTTCTTC. It is translated as CASSLRPGTNPNEQFF. The chain links TRBV7-3 to TRBJ2-1, with D possibly being TRBD1 or TRBD2 (5 bases each). The length of the CDR3 is 16 residues. Germline CDR1 reads SGHTA; CDR2 reads FQGTGA. V lost 1 base and J 6 bases, leaving 16 bases between the germline ends.

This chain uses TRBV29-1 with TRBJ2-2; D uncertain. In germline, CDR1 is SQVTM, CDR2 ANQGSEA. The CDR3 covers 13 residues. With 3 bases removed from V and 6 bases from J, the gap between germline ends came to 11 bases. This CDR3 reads CSVEEGYPGELFF. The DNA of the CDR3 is TGCAGCGTTGAGGAAGGGTACCCCGGGGAGCTGTTTTTT.

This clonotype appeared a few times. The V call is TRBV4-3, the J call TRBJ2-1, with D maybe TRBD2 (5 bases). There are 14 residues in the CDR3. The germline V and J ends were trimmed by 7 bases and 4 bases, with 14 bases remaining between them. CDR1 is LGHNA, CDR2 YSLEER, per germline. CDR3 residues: CASTAGPNYNEQFF. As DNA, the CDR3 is TGCGCCAGCACTGCGGGCCCCAATTACAATGAGCAGTTCTTC.

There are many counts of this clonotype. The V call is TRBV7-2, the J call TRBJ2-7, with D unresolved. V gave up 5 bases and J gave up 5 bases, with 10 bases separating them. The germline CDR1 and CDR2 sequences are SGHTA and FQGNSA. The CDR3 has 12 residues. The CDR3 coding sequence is TGTGCCAGCAGCATTTCGACGGACGAGCAGTACTTC. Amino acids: CASSISTDEQYF.

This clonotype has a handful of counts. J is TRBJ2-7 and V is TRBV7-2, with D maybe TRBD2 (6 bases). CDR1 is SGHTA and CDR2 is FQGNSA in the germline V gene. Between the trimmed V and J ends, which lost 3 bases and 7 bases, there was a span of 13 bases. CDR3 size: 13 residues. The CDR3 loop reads CASSFVGGWEQYF. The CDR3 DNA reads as TGTGCCAGCAGCTTTGTCGGGGGTTGGGAGCAGTACTTC.

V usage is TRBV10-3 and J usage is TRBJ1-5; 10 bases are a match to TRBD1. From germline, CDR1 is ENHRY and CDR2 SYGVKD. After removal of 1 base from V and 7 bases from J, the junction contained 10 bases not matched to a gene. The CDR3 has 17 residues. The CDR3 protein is CAISEYGGQGIRQPQHF. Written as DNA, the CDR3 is TGTGCCATCAGTGAGTATGGGGGACAGGGGATCAGGCAGCCCCAGCATTTT.

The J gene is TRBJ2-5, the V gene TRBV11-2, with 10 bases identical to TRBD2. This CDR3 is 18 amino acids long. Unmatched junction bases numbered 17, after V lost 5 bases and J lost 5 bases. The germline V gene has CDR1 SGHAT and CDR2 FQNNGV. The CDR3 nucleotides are TGTGCCAGCAGCCCCCTGGGGCTAAGCGGGAGGGCCGATGAGACCCAGTACTTC. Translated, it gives CASSPLGLSGRADETQYF.

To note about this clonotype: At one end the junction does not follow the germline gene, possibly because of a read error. The CDR3 DNA reads as TGTGACAGCAACAGGGACAGGGGGTACGAGCAGTACTTC. It codes for CDSNRDRGYEQYF. The chain has TRBV6-2 or TRBV6-3 and TRBJ2-7; 11 nucleotides align to TRBD1. The CDR3 contains 13 residues. CDR1 and CDR2 (germline): MNHEY, SVGEGT.

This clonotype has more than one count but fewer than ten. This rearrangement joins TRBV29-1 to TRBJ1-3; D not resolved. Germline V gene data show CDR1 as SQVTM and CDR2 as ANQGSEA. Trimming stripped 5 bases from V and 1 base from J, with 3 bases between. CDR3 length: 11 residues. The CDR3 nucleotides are TGCAGCGTTCCATCTGGAAACACCATATATTTT. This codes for CSVPSGNTIYF.

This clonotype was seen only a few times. The CDR3 bases are TGCAGCGTTGAAGTTCGGGGGGGCTACGAGCAGTACTTC. It translates to CSVEVRGGYEQYF. V is TRBV29-1 and J is TRBJ2-7, with TRBD2 identical over 8 bases. The CDR3 extends over 13 amino acids. CDR1 is SQVTM and CDR2 is ANQGSEA in the germline V gene. The junction had 2 bases not matched to a gene; V was cut back by 1 base and J by 3 bases.

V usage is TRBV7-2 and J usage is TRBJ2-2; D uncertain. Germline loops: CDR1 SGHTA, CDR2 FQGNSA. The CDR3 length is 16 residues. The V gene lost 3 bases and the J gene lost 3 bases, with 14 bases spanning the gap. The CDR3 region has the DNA TGTGCCAGCAGCTTTATTCGATTCGGAGACACCGGGGAGCTGTTTTTT. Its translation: CASSFIRFGDTGELFF. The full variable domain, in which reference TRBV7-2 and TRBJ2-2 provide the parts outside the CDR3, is GAGVSQSPSNKVTEKGKDVELRCDPISGHTALYWYRQSLGQGLEFLIYFQGNSAPDKSGLPSDRFSAERTGGSVSTLTIQRTQQEDSAVYLCASSFIRFGDTGELFFGEGSRLTVL.

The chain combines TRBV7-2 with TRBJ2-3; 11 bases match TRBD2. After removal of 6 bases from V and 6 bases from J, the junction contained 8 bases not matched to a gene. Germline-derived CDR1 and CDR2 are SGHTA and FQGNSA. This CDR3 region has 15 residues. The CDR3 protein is CASSYSGGASDTQYF. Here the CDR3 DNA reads TGTGCCAGCAGTTATAGCGGGGGGGCCAGCGATACGCAGTATTTT.

The CDR3 region is CASSQDRTVRGYTF. Written as DNA, the CDR3 is TGCGCCAGCAGCCAAGATCGGACGGTCCGTGGCTACACCTTC. The J gene is TRBJ1-2, the V gene TRBV4-3; D is unclear. V lost 0 bases and J 7 bases, leaving 12 bases between the germline ends. CDR3 size: 14 residues. CDR1 is LGHNA, CDR2 YSLEER, per germline.